This T cell receptor beta chain was captured by sequencing in a study of shared clonotypes between healthy human individuals. Sequencing used immunoSEQ multiplex PCR; TCRdb keeps in-frame clones, though not all of them. The data contain approximately 1.4 million clones, 98% of them seen just once; the ten biggest clones take up 0.4% to 0.45%. Of note for this clone: The antigen is not known.

Study-level findings and limits: In contrast to clonotypes shared by all four donors, non-shared clonotypes had lower generation probabilities. Represented genetic and exposure-history diversity was restricted by having few donors. As a rule, naive subsets had a larger estimated richness than memory subsets.

The V gene lost 0 bases and the J gene lost 2 bases, with 14 bases spanning the gap. Germline assignment: CDR1 SGDLS and CDR2 YYNGEE. This CDR3 contains 16 residues. Naive CD4+ cells were CD45RA-selected; the remaining cells were memory. The TCR was taken from a man aged 30 to 45 in good health. The chain is built from TRBV9 and TRBJ1-2; possibly TRBD1 for D (6 bases). Sequencing input: naive CD4+ T cells sorted from blood. Noted subset: CD45RA+ positively selected. For the CDR3, the DNA is TGTGCCAGCAGCGTAGGAATCGAGGGGGGGAACTATGGCTACACCTTC. Its translation is CASSVGIEGGNYGYTF.